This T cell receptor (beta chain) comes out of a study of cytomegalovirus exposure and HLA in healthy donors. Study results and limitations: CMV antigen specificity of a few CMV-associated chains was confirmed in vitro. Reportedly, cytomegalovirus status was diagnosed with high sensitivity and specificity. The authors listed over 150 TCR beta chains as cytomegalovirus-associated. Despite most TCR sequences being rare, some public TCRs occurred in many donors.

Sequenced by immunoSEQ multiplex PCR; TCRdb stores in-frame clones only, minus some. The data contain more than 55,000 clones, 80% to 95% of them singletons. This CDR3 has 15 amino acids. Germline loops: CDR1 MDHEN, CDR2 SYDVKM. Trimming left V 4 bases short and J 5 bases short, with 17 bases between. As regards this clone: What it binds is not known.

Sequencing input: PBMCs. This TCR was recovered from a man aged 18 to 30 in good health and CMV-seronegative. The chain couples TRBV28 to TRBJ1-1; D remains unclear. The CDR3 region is CASSSETRDKTEAFF. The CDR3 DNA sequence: TGTGCCAGCAGTTCTGAGACCCGAGACAAGACTGAAGCTTTCTTT.